This is a list of T cell receptor beta chains from one sample in a study. A single record per CDR3 protein comes from TCRdb applying MiXCR to the RT-PCR reads. The table records about 700,000 distinct CDR3 sequences, 11% to 15% of them present only once. The specimen sequenced was memory CD4+ T cells from blood. These receptors all come from a female donor in good health, serving as a healthy control. The CDR3 runs from the conserved cysteine through the conserved F or W. Fields, in order: V gene, D gene, J gene, clone size, CDR3 protein, CDR3 DNA. The D gene is left open where the match is weak. Where a row states a size, it is once, few, many or the class of an expanded clone; other rows omit it.

V gene: TRBV20-1
D gene: TRBD2
J gene: TRBJ2-7
clone size: .
CDR3 protein: CSATPGTSGRGEQYF
CDR3 DNA: TGCAGTGCTACGCCAGGGACTAGCGGGAGAGGGGAGCAGTACTTC

V gene: TRBV9
D gene: TRBD2
J gene: TRBJ2-5
clone size: few
CDR3 protein: CASSVASGRAQETQYF
CDR3 DNA: TGTGCCAGCAGCGTAGCAAGCGGGAGGGCACAAGAGACCCAGTACTTC

V gene: TRBV12-3/TRBV12-4
D gene: .
J gene: TRBJ1-5
clone size: .
CDR3 protein: CASSLYLAGAGPQHF
CDR3 DNA: TGTGCCAGCAGTTTATATCTGGCAGGCGCAGGGCCCCAGCATTTT

V gene: TRBV4-2
D gene: TRBD1
J gene: TRBJ1-1
clone size: .
CDR3 protein: CASSQDWDRVDTEAFF
CDR3 DNA: TGTGCCAGCAGCCAAGATTGGGACAGGGTTGACACTGAAGCTTTCTTT

V gene: TRBV11-2
D gene: .
J gene: TRBJ1-4
clone size: .
CDR3 protein: CASSLDRGVELFF
CDR3 DNA: TGTGCCAGCAGCTTAGATCGGGGGGTGGAACTGTTTTTT

V gene: TRBV28
D gene: .
J gene: TRBJ2-3
clone size: few
CDR3 protein: CASSLPIRGQDTQYF
CDR3 DNA: TGTGCCAGCAGTTTACCTATCCGGGGGCAGGATACGCAGTATTTT

V gene: TRBV20-1
D gene: TRBD1
J gene: TRBJ2-3
clone size: .
CDR3 protein: CTTTGVGTDTQYF
CDR3 DNA: TGCACCACGACAGGGGTAGGCACAGATACGCAGTATTTT

V gene: TRBV7-2
D gene: .
J gene: TRBJ2-3
clone size: few
CDR3 protein: CASSLRRGEDTQYF
CDR3 DNA: TGTGCCAGCAGCTTAAGAAGAGGGGAGGATACGCAGTATTTT

V gene: TRBV28
D gene: TRBD1
J gene: TRBJ1-5
clone size: few
CDR3 protein: CASTWTGGNSNQPQHF
CDR3 DNA: TGTGCCAGCACCTGGACAGGGGGAAATAGCAATCAGCCCCAGCATTTT

V gene: TRBV7-6
D gene: .
J gene: TRBJ2-2
clone size: few
CDR3 protein: CASSFGLATNTGELFF
CDR3 DNA: TGTGCCAGCAGCTTCGGGCTAGCGACGAACACCGGGGAGCTGTTTTTT

V gene: TRBV7-9
D gene: TRBD1
J gene: TRBJ1-1
clone size: .
CDR3 protein: CASSLGSGTGNTEAFF
CDR3 DNA: TGTGCCAGCAGCTTAGGATCCGGGACAGGGAACACTGAAGCTTTCTTT

V gene: TRBV12-3/TRBV12-4
D gene: .
J gene: TRBJ1-3
clone size: .
CDR3 protein: CASSFTLGTASGNTIYF
CDR3 DNA: TGTGCCAGCAGTTTCACCCTAGGGACGGCCTCTGGAAACACCATATATTTT

V gene: TRBV7-9
D gene: .
J gene: TRBJ1-2
clone size: many
CDR3 protein: CASSPTFPNYGYTF
CDR3 DNA: TGTGCCAGCAGCCCAACCTTCCCTAACTATGGCTACACCTTC

V gene: TRBV7-2
D gene: TRBD2
J gene: TRBJ2-3
clone size: .
CDR3 protein: CASSRSSGGAHTQYF
CDR3 DNA: TGTGCCAGCAGCCGAAGTAGCGGGGGGGCCCATACGCAGTATTTT